This TCR beta chain was observed in a study of cytomegalovirus exposure and HLA in healthy donors. This clone is a singleton in its sample. The PCR made use of 60 Vbeta and 13 Jbeta primers. In the authors' methods: A later analysis counted 70 million to 85 million unique TCR beta chains, around 12 million shared. Profiling relied on immunoSEQ multiplex PCR, and the TCRdb table lists in-frame clones only, not all of them. The V and J calls and clone size come from that table; D and trimming were worked out from the DNA. In the table there are fewer than 200,000 clones, roughly 86% of which are singletons. The CDR3 contains 16 residues. CDR1 and CDR2 (germline): SGHNT, YYREEE (reference sequence). After removal of 1 base from V and 4 bases from J, the junction contained 5 bases not matched to a gene.

The sequence derives from a man aged 35 to 55 in good health and CMV-seropositive. Sequencing used PBMCs. The rearrangement uses TRBV5-4 and TRBJ2-1; 10 bases match TRBD2. DNA of the CDR3: TGTGCCAGCAGCTTGACCCTAGCGGGAGCTTACAATGAGCAGTTCTTC. Its protein product is CASSLTLAGAYNEQFF.